These 9 T cell receptor beta chains share one sample of origin, sequenced in a study of blood T cell repertoires in COVID-19. Profiled with immunoSEQ multiplex PCR; TCRdb holds only in-frame clones, not every one. The data show approximately 200,000 clones, roughly 85% seen once. The sample was peripheral blood. The source of these receptors is a man in his fifties who had recovered from COVID-19.

The gene calls are TRBV2 and TRBJ1-1; tentatively, D is TRBD1 (6 bases). This CDR3 is 13 amino acids long. Trimming removed 5 bases at V and 4 bases at J, with 11 bases between. Germline V CDR1 and CDR2: SNHLY, FYNNEI. CDR3 DNA: TGTGCCAGCAGTTCAACAGGGACCACTGAAGCTTTCTTT. Translation: CASSSTGTTEAFF.

The genes are TRBV9 and TRBJ2-1; maybe TRBD1 (5 bases). V lost 0 bases to trimming and J lost 6 bases, with 13 bases between them. CDR1 and CDR2 (germline): SGDLS, YYNGEE. The CDR3 consists of 15 residues. CDR3 sequence: CASSVEALGVNEQFF. In DNA, the CDR3 is TGTGCCAGCAGCGTAGAGGCTCTAGGGGTCAATGAGCAGTTCTTC.

V gene TRBV6-5 combines with J gene TRBJ2-7, with 8 nucleotides matching TRBD2. CDR3 size: 14 residues. V lost 2 bases to trimming and J lost 2 bases; unmatched junction nucleotides: 2. CDR1 is MNHEY, CDR2 SVGAGI, per germline. This chain's CDR3 is CASSYTSGTYEQYF. The CDR3 coding sequence is TGTGCCAGCAGTTACACTAGCGGAACCTACGAGCAGTACTTC.

The chain uses TRBV5-1 and TRBJ2-1; TRBD2 matches at 11 bases. This CDR3 has 16 residues. Germline V gene data show CDR1 as SGHRS and CDR2 as YFSETQ. Trimming took 3 bases from V and 8 from J; bases not matched to a gene: 10. CDR3 region: CASSYFSGRASYEQFF. CDR3 DNA sequence: TGCGCCAGCAGCTACTTTAGCGGGAGGGCTTCTTATGAGCAGTTCTTC.

This chain uses TRBV6-4 with TRBJ2-2, with 9 bases lining up with TRBD1. The CDR3 length is 17 residues. Germline assignment: CDR1 MRHNA and CDR2 SNTAGT. V dropped 3 bases and J dropped 5; count of bases not matched to a gene: 10. The CDR3 loop reads CASSESAPGQGTGELFF. The CDR3 DNA reads as TGTGCCAGCAGTGAGTCGGCCCCCGGACAGGGGACCGGGGAGCTGTTTTTT.

This clone was observed a few times. The sample holds other DNA sequences that translate to the same CDR3. The J gene is TRBJ1-3, the V gene TRBV2; 10 bases line up with TRBD1. V dropped 8 bases and J dropped 4; count of bases not matched to a gene: 2. Germline V gene lookup returns CDR1 SNHLY and CDR2 FYNNEI. This CDR3 comprises 13 residues. The CDR3 DNA reads as TGTGCCAGCCGACAGGGGGCCGGAAACACCATATATTTT. Amino acid sequence: CASRQGAGNTIYF.

J is TRBJ2-7 and V is TRBV21-1; the DNA was not compared with TRBD1, the D call given in the table. TRBV21-1 is a recognized pseudogene. CDR3 size: 20 residues. CDR3 sequence: CASSKGPPTGGLQRSYEQYF. CDR3 nucleotides: TGTGCCAGCAGCAAAGGACCCCCCACAGGGGGCCTACAAAGAAGCTACGAGCAGTACTTC.

The chain combines TRBV19 with TRBJ1-1; D not certain. V was shortened by 5 bases and J by 1 base, with 14 bases between the two germline ends. This CDR3 contains 15 residues. The V gene's germline CDR1 is LNHDA and CDR2 SQIVND (reference sequence). The CDR3 protein is CASSVGSTGNTEAFF. The CDR3 DNA sequence: TGTGCCAGTAGTGTCGGGTCGACGGGGAACACTGAAGCTTTCTTT.

With regard to this clone: Different DNA sequences within this sample yield the same CDR3. The J gene is TRBJ2-1, the V gene TRBV7-9, with D possibly TRBD1 on 5 matching bases. Deletions cut 2 bases from V and 4 bases from J, with 9 bases between. CDR3 length: 14 amino acids. Germline loops: CDR1 SEHNR, CDR2 FQNEAQ (reference sequence). CDR3 coding DNA: TGTGCCAGCAGCTTAACAGGTACATACAATGAGCAGTTCTTC. Its translation: CASSLTGTYNEQFF.